This T cell receptor beta chain was sequenced in a study of T cell repertoires in cytomegalovirus infection. Study results and limitations: HLA-C-restricted CMV clonotypes gave the most frequent clonotype in two of eight donors.

V was trimmed by 1 base and J by 7 bases, leaving 14 bases between them. CDR3 length equals 15 residues. Germline V gene sequence: CDR1 SGHTA, CDR2 FQGNSA. This clonotype was found many times. Its antigen is unknown. TCRdb analysed the reads with MiXCR anew, one entry per CDR3 protein. The repertoire holds around 530,000 distinct CDR3 sequences, more than 25% seen once, with about 13% in the top ten. This sequence originates from a human donor in good health (CMV status not recorded). Some clones in this sample may be carry-over from other donors' samples. The specimen was PBMCs. The chain uses TRBV7-2 and TRBJ2-1, with a tentative D call TRBD1 (6 bases). The CDR3 DNA reads as TGTGCCAGCAGCTTAGAAGTGGGGGCTCTGAATGAGCAGTTCTTC. Its protein is CASSLEVGALNEQFF. The variable domain in full, with the rest retrieved from reference TRBV7-2 and TRBJ2-1, is GAGVSQSPSNKVTEKGKDVELRCDPISGHTALYWYRQSLGQGLEFLIYFQGNSAPDKSGLPSDRFSAERTGGSVSTLTIQRTQQEDSAVYLCASSLEVGALNEQFFGPGTRLTVL.